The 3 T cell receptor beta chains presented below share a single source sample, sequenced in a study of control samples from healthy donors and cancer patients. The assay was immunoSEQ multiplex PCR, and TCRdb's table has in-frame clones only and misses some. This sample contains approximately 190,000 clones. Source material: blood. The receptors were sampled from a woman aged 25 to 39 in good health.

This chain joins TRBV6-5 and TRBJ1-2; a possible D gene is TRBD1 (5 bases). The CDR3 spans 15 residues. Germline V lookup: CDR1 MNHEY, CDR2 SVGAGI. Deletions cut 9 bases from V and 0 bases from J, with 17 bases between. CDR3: CASRITQEANYGYTF. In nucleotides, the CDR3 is TGTGCCAGTCGGATTACACAGGAAGCTAACTATGGCTACACCTTC.

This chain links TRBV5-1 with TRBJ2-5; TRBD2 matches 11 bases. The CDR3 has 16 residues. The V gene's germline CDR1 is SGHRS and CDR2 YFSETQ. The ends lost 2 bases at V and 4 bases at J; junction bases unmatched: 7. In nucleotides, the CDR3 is TGCGCCAGCAGCTTTACTAGCGGGGGATCAGGAGAGACCCAGTACTTC. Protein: CASSFTSGGSGETQYF. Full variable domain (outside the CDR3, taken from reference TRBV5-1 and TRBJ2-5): KAGVTQTPRYLIKTRGQQVTLSCSPISGHRSVSWYQQTPGQGLQFLFEYFSETQRNKGNFPGRFSGRQFSNSRSEMNVSTLELGDSALYLCASSFTSGGSGETQYFGPGTRLLVL.

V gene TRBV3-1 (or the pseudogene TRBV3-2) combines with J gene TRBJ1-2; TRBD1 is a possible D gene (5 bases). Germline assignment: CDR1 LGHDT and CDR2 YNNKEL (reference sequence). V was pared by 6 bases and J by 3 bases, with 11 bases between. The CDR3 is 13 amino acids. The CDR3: CASSRDADYGYTF. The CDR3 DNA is TGTGCCAGCAGTAGGGACGCAGACTATGGCTACACCTTC.